Below are 18 T cell receptor beta chains sequenced from a single sample in a study of early T cells in non-severe SARS-CoV-2 infection. MiXCR was run by TCRdb on the 5' RACE reads, yielding one entry per CDR3 protein. The data show about 64,000 distinct CDR3 sequences, around 4.7% seen once. Source material: whole blood. All receptors come from an adult who was a healthcare worker with PCR-confirmed SARS-CoV-2 infection or an uninfected control (not recorded which).

The chain employs TRBV14 and TRBJ2-7; D is undetermined. CDR1 and CDR2 from the germline V gene are SGHDN and FVKESK. V was pared by 2 bases and J by 3 bases, with 2 bases between. CDR3 length equals 11 residues. This CDR3 reads CASSQFYEQYF. CDR3 DNA sequence: TGTGCCAGCAGCCAATTCTACGAGCAGTACTTC.

There are many counts of this clonotype. The rearrangement links TRBV24-1 to TRBJ2-7, with a possible D match to TRBD1 (6 bases). CDR3 length: 13 residues. The V and J ends lost 4 bases and 0 bases respectively, with 6 bases between them. Per the germline V gene, CDR1 is KGHDR and CDR2 is SFDVKD. The CDR3 loop is CATSETGSYEQYF. The CDR3 DNA reads TGTGCCACCAGTGAGACAGGCTCCTACGAGCAGTACTTC.

This clonotype was picked up many times. The rearrangement joins TRBV20-1 to TRBJ2-3; TRBD2 agrees at 7 bases. CDR1 and CDR2 (germline): DFQATT, SNEGSKA (reference sequence). The CDR3 consists of 14 residues. The ends lost 5 bases at V and 5 bases at J; junction bases unmatched: 10. The CDR3 sequence is CSAPSGNAGDTQYF. The CDR3 DNA is TGCAGTGCTCCAAGCGGGAACGCGGGAGATACGCAGTATTTT.

V usage is TRBV7-3 and J usage is TRBJ2-1; D may be TRBD2 (5 bases). Trimming left V 1 base short and J 0 bases short, with 13 bases between. Per the germline V gene, CDR1 is SGHTA and CDR2 is FQGTGA. The CDR3 contains 17 residues. CDR3 DNA: TGTGCCAGCAGCTTAAGGTTAGCGCCCAGCTCCTACAATGAGCAGTTCTTC. Amino acid sequence: CASSLRLAPSSYNEQFF. Combining the CDR3 with reference TRBV7-3 and TRBJ2-1 gives the whole variable domain GAGVSQTPSNKVTEKGKYVELRCDPISGHTALYWYRQSLGQGPEFLIYFQGTGAADDSGLPNDRFFAVRPEGSVSTLKIQRTERGDSAVYLCASSLRLAPSSYNEQFFGPGTRLTVL.

Ten or more counts support this clonotype. J is TRBJ1-4 and V is TRBV7-9, with TRBD1 identical over 8 bases. The CDR3 is 16 amino acids. CDR1 is SEHNR, CDR2 FQNEAQ, per germline (reference sequence). V lost 5 bases, J lost 7 bases, and 12 bases stayed unmatched. As DNA, the CDR3 is TGTGCCAGCAGCCCTCGAACCCAGGGGGCCGGTGAAAAACTGTTTTTT. It is translated as CASSPRTQGAGEKLFF.

The sample holds many counts of this clonotype. CDR3 bases: TGCAGTGCCATCCCGGGGCGGGCCAACTCCTACGAGCAGTACTTC. This encodes CSAIPGRANSYEQYF. The V gene is TRBV20-1, the J gene TRBJ2-7; D may match TRBD1 or TRBD2 (5 bases each). The CDR3 is made up of 15 amino acids. V was trimmed by 6 bases and J by 0 bases, leaving 18 bases between them. Germline values: CDR1 DFQATT, CDR2 SNEGSKA (reference sequence).

This clonotype was observed many times. The chain is built from TRBV7-2 and TRBJ2-7; 7 nucleotides match TRBD1. The germline V gene encodes CDR1 SGHTA and CDR2 FQGNSA. This CDR3 contains 16 residues. V was pared by 5 bases and J by 0 bases, with 10 bases of the junction left unmatched. DNA of the CDR3: TGTGCCAGCAGCCCGTCAGGGGGAGAAAGCTCCTACGAGCAGTACTTC. Translation: CASSPSGGESSYEQYF.

This chain links TRBV5-8 with TRBJ2-1; D is unclear. Trimming shortened V by 0 bases and J by 8 bases, and 6 bases separated the two germline ends. Germline lookup yields CDR1 SGHTS and CDR2 YDEGEE. The CDR3 covers 12 residues. CDR3 amino acids: CASSLDLDEQFF. The CDR3 region has the DNA TGTGCCAGCAGCTTGGACCTAGATGAGCAGTTCTTC. Full variable domain (outside the CDR3, taken from reference TRBV5-8 and TRBJ2-1): EAGVTQSPTHLIKTRGQQATLRCSPISGHTSVYWYQQALGLGLQFLLWYDEGEERNRGNFPPRFSGRQFPNYSSELNVNALELEDSALYLCASSLDLDEQFFGPGTRLTVL.

At least ten counts were recorded for this clonotype. The gene calls are TRBV20-1 and TRBJ1-4; D perhaps matches TRBD1 (5 bases). Trimming removed 2 bases at V and 1 base at J, with 14 bases between. The CDR3 spans 16 residues. Germline lookup yields CDR1 DFQATT and CDR2 SNEGSKA (reference sequence). The DNA for the CDR3 is TGCAGTGCTAGACCTCCCCCCGGGGGAACTAATGAAAAACTGTTTTTT. This sequence encodes CSARPPPGGTNEKLFF.

V is TRBV19 and J is TRBJ2-6; the D gene is possibly TRBD1 (6 bases). CDR3 length equals 14 residues. V lost 9 bases, J lost 4 bases, and 13 bases lay in between. Germline V gene data show CDR1 as LNHDA and CDR2 as SQIVND (reference sequence). The CDR3 loop is CASFDRSGANVLTF. The CDR3 DNA reads TGTGCCAGCTTTGACAGGTCCGGGGCCAACGTCCTGACTTTC. The full variable domain, rest sourced from reference TRBV19 and TRBJ2-6, is DGGITQSPKYLFRKEGQNVTLSCEQNLNHDAMYWYRQDPGQGLRLIYYSQIVNDFQKGDIAEGYSVSREKKESFPLTVTSAQKNPTAFYLCASFDRSGANVLTFGAGSRLTVL.

This clonotype was recorded many times. The chain joins TRBV3-1 to TRBJ2-7, with D possibly being TRBD2 (6 bases). V was clipped by 7 bases and J by 6 bases, with 16 bases between them. The CDR3 loop spans 13 amino acids. The germline V gene encodes CDR1 LGHDT and CDR2 YNNKEL (reference sequence). CDR3 in amino acids: CASMPGAGSEQYF. CDR3 in DNA: TGTGCCAGCATGCCGGGTGCGGGAAGCGAGCAGTACTTC.

This clonotype was seen at least ten times. V gene TRBV7-8 combines with J gene TRBJ2-2; 7 bases fit TRBD1. After removal of 4 bases from V and 1 base from J, the junction contained 3 bases not matched to a gene. CDR3 length: 15 residues. Per germline, CDR1 SGHVS and CDR2 FQNEAQ. This CDR3 is CASSSRTGNTGELFF. Here the CDR3 DNA reads TGTGCCAGCAGCTCCCGGACAGGGAACACCGGGGAGCTGTTTTTT.

This clonotype was detected ten times or more. V gene TRBV7-3 combines with J gene TRBJ2-3; 11 bases map to TRBD1. The germline CDR1 and CDR2 sequences are SGHTA and FQGTGA. The CDR3 runs to 17 residues. The junction had 8 bases not matched to a gene; V was cut back by 2 bases and J by 4 bases. The CDR3 DNA reads as TGTGCCAGCAGCTTACGCTCCGGGACAGGGGGATCAGATACGCAGTATTTT. Translating gives CASSLRSGTGGSDTQYF. The full variable domain, completed using reference TRBV7-3 and TRBJ2-3, is GAGVSQTPSNKVTEKGKYVELRCDPISGHTALYWYRQSLGQGPEFLIYFQGTGAADDSGLPNDRFFAVRPEGSVSTLKIQRTERGDSAVYLCASSLRSGTGGSDTQYFGPGTRLTVL.

The chain recombines TRBV25-1 with TRBJ1-6, with TRBD1 identical over 8 bases. CDR3 length: 13 residues. J was trimmed by 10 bases and V by 3 bases; bases with no gene match: 2. Germline V gene sequence: CDR1 MGHDK, CDR2 SYGVNS. Written as DNA, the CDR3 is TGTGCCAGCAGTGAGACAGGGGACTCACCCCTCCACTTT. It translates to CASSETGDSPLHF.

The genes are TRBV30 and TRBJ2-7; 7 bases agree with TRBD2. From germline, CDR1 is GTSNPN and CDR2 SVGIG (reference sequence). V was clipped by 0 bases and J by 2 bases; unmatched bases: 19. CDR3 length: 19 residues. The CDR3 DNA reads as TGTGCCTGGAGTGTACATGTTTCGGTACCTAACGGGAGGACCTACGAGCAGTACTTC. Amino acids: CAWSVHVSVPNGRTYEQYF.

This clonotype has ten or more counts. Compared with germline, one end of the junction differs, possibly owing to a read error. V and J are TRBV6-6 and TRBJ2-3; D not resolved. This CDR3 is 13 amino acids long. Germline CDR1 is MNHNY and CDR2 is SVGAGI (reference sequence). This CDR3 is CASSYSSRDTQYF. The DNA of the CDR3 is TGTGCCAGCAGTTACTCGAGCAGAGATACGCAGTATTTT.

This clonotype was observed at least ten times. The rearrangement links TRBV20-1 to TRBJ2-1; maybe TRBD1 (6 bases). Trimming took off 4 bases at V and 4 bases at J, with 8 bases between the two ends. This CDR3 contains 12 residues. Germline V lookup: CDR1 DFQATT, CDR2 SNEGSKA (reference sequence). DNA for the CDR3: TGCAGTGCTACCAGGGGTTACAATGAGCAGTTCTTC. This encodes CSATRGYNEQFF.

This clonotype was picked up many times. The chain combines TRBV9 with TRBJ2-7; TRBD2 matches at 7 bases. Germline V gives CDR1 SGDLS, CDR2 YYNGEE. CDR3 length: 15 amino acids. V lost 4 bases and J lost 3; bases outside the gene matches: 10. CDR3 in amino acids: CASSPFGASGYEQYF. The CDR3, as DNA: TGTGCCAGCAGCCCATTCGGGGCTAGCGGCTACGAGCAGTACTTC.